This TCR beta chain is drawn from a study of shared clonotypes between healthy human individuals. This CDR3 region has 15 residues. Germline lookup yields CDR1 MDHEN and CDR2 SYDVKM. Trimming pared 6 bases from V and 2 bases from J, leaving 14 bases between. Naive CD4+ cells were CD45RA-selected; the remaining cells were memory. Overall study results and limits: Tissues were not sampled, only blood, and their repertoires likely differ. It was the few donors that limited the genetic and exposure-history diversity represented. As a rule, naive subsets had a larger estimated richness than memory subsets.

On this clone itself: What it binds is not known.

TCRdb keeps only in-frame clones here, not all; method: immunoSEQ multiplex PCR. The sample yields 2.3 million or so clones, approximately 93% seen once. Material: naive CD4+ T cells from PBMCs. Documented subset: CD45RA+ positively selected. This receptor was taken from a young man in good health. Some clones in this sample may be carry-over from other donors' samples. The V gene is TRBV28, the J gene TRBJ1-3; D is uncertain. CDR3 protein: CASSVIPGAGNTIYF. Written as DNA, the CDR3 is TGTGCCAGCAGCGTCATCCCCGGGGCTGGAAACACCATATATTTT.